The rows below give T cell receptor beta chains drawn from one sample of a study of cytomegalovirus exposure and HLA in healthy donors. Data came from immunoSEQ multiplex PCR; TCRdb stores just in-frame clones and leaves some out. The table has some 150,000 clones, approximately 82% seen once; the top ten hold about 6.1%. Sequencing was done on a sample of PBMCs. These receptors were collected from a woman aged 50 to 65 in good health and CMV-seropositive. CDR3s include the opening cysteine and the closing phenylalanine or tryptophan. The D gene is left open where the match is weak. Some rows have no size entry. The others give once, few or many, or a class for an expanded clone.

D gene	V gene	J gene	clone size	CDR3 DNA	CDR3 protein
TRBD2	TRBV4-2	TRBJ2-1	NA	TGTGCCAGCAGCCAAGATACGACTAGCGGATACAATGAGCAGTTCTTC	CASSQDTTSGYNEQFF
NA	TRBV19	TRBJ2-3	NA	TGTGCCAGTAGTATCGAAGCTAGCCCCAGGGATACGCAGTATTTT	CASSIEASPRDTQYF
NA	TRBV11-2	TRBJ2-3	NA	TGTGCCAGCAGCTTAAGGCAGTTCGGGTTCCTAGGGTATTTT	CASSLRQFGFLGYF
NA	TRBV7-2	TRBJ2-2	few	TGTGCCAGCAGCCTAGATACAGGGCCCCCCGGGGAGCTGTTTTTT	CASSLDTGPPGELFF
TRBD1	TRBV6-1	TRBJ2-7	NA	TGTGCCAGCAGTGAGAGACAGGGTCCCTCCTACGAGCAGTACTTC	CASSERQGPSYEQYF
NA	TRBV7-9	TRBJ2-7	NA	TGTGCCAGCAGCTTAGCCCACTACGAGCAGTACTTC	CASSLAHYEQYF
NA	TRBV25-1	TRBJ2-7	few	TGTGCCAGCAGTGAAAACTCCCCGGGATACGAGCAGTACTTC	CASSENSPGYEQYF
NA	TRBV9	TRBJ1-2	NA	TGTGCCAGCAGCGTAGTTGAAGGACTCTACACCTTC	CASSVVEGLYTF
TRBD1	TRBV11-2	TRBJ1-1	NA	TGTGCCAGCAGCTCCTACAGGGGGCGGACTGAAGCTTTCTTT	CASSSYRGRTEAFF
NA	TRBV19	TRBJ1-1	NA	TGTGCCAGTGTCCAAAAGTCGAATCGGGTGAACACTGAAGCTTTCTTT	CASVQKSNRVNTEAFF
NA	TRBV28	TRBJ2-2	NA	TGTGCCAGCGGTGGGGGCCTTGCCGGGGAGCTGTTTTTT	CASGGGLAGELFF
NA	TRBV11-3	TRBJ1-1	NA	TGTGCCAGCAGCTTAGGGGGCAACACTGAAGCTTTCTTT	CASSLGGNTEAFF
TRBD2	TRBV30	TRBJ2-3	NA	TGTGCCTGGAGCAGGACTAGCGGGGGGGCCGGTGCGAGGAATACGCAGTATTTT	CAWSRTSGGAGARNTQYF
NA	TRBV19	TRBJ1-1	NA	TGTGCCAGTAGGGCAGGGAAGGACACTGAAGCTTTCTTT	CASRAGKDTEAFF
NA	TRBV9	TRBJ1-3	few	TGTGCCAGCAGCGTATTAGGGACAATCTCTGGAAACACCATATATTTT	CASSVLGTISGNTIYF
TRBD1	TRBV27	TRBJ1-6	NA	TGTGCCAGCAGTCCCAGGACAGGGAGCTCCTATAATTCACCCCTCCACTTT	CASSPRTGSSYNSPLHF
NA	TRBV19	TRBJ2-1	few	TGTGCCAGTAGTACCCCCCCGGGGTACGGTGAGCAGTTCTTC	CASSTPPGYGEQFF
NA	TRBV28	TRBJ1-5	NA	TGTGCCAGCAGTTTATTGGCGCGGGACCAGCCCCAGCATTTT	CASSLLARDQPQHF
NA	TRBV6-1	TRBJ2-7	NA	TGTGCCAGCAGTGAGAGAAGGGGGCGGGGTACCTACGAGCAGTACTTC	CASSERRGRGTYEQYF
NA	TRBV6-1	TRBJ2-7	few	TGTGCCAGCAGTGAAGCTTTCAGGGTCGAGCAGTACTTC	CASSEAFRVEQYF
TRBD1	TRBV29-1	TRBJ2-5	NA	TGCAGCGTGACAGGGCAAGAGGCCCAGTACTTC	CSVTGQEAQYF
TRBD2	TRBV9	TRBJ2-4	NA	TGTGCCAGCAGCGTATCGTGGGGGGGGGACATTCAGTACTTC	CASSVSWGGDIQYF
TRBD2	TRBV6-5	TRBJ2-5	NA	TGTGCCAGCAGTTCCACTAGCGTAAGCCAAGAGACCCAGTACTTC	CASSSTSVSQETQYF
NA	TRBV12-5	TRBJ1-1	NA	TGTGCTAGTGCCCGAGCGAGGAACACTGAAGCTTTCTTT	CASARARNTEAFF
TRBD1	TRBV6-1	TRBJ1-2	few	TGTGCCAGCAGTGAAAACAGGGGGACTTTCTATGGCTACACCTTC	CASSENRGTFYGYTF
TRBD1	TRBV5-1	TRBJ1-2	NA	TGCGCCAGCAGCTTGGTACAGGGGGAGGATGGCTACACCTTC	CASSLVQGEDGYTF
NA	TRBV5-4	TRBJ1-1	NA	TGTGCCAGCAGCCACCTTCAGGGTCGGGCTTTCTTT	CASSHLQGRAFF
TRBD2	TRBV29-1	TRBJ2-1	NA	TGCAGCGTTGACTCGCCTAGCGGTTACAATGAGCAGTTCTTC	CSVDSPSGYNEQFF
NA	TRBV6-1	TRBJ1-1	NA	TGTGCCAGCAGTCGTATGAACACTGAAGCTTTCTTT	CASSRMNTEAFF
NA	TRBV19	TRBJ1-6	NA	TGTGCCAGTACTAGTCGGCACTCGAGTCCACCCCTCCACTTT	CASTSRHSSPPLHF
NA	TRBV7-2	TRBJ1-6	NA	TGTGCCAGCAGCTTATCAGGGAATTCACCCCTCCACTTT	CASSLSGNSPLHF
NA	TRBV7-2	TRBJ2-5	NA	TGTGCCAGCAGCTTAGCGGAGGTAGGGCAGTACTTC	CASSLAEVGQYF
TRBD1	TRBV7-9	TRBJ1-2	once	TGTGCCAGCAGCAAGGGACAGCTCTCGGGCTACACCTTC	CASSKGQLSGYTF
TRBD2	TRBV5-1	TRBJ2-7	NA	TGCGCCAGCAGCGCCGGGGGGGCCGGGTACGAGCAGTACTTC	CASSAGGAGYEQYF
NA	TRBV6-7	TRBJ2-3	NA	TGTGCCAGACTTCCCTTCGTTAAGCGCACAGATACGCAGTATTTT	CARLPFVKRTDTQYF
NA	TRBV6-5	TRBJ2-7	NA	TGTGCCAGCAGTGAAACAGGGCGTGAGCAGTACTTC	CASSETGREQYF
NA	TRBV19	TRBJ1-1	NA	TGTGCCAGTAGTATTGATAGGACATGGACTGAAGCTTTCTTT	CASSIDRTWTEAFF
NA	TRBV10-1	TRBJ2-3	NA	TGCGCCAGCAGTGGGTTCCGTAATAGCCAGGACAGAGATACGCAGTATTTT	CASSGFRNSQDRDTQYF
TRBD1	TRBV30	TRBJ2-7	NA	TGTGCCTGGGGTGGACAGGGGTCACGCTACGAGCAGTACTTC	CAWGGQGSRYEQYF
TRBD1	TRBV6-5	TRBJ1-2	NA	TGTGCCAGCAGTTATGACAGGGTCAGTTCTGGCTACACCTTC	CASSYDRVSSGYTF
NA	TRBV10-3	TRBJ1-1	few	TGTGCCATCAGTGAGGACAGGTTTGAAGCTTTCTTT	CAISEDRFEAFF
TRBD2	TRBV2	TRBJ2-1	NA	TGTGCCAGCAGTGAGGGTGTTACTAGCGTCAGCTCCTACAATGAGCAGTTCTTC	CASSEGVTSVSSYNEQFF
NA	TRBV14	TRBJ2-6	NA	TGTGCCAGCAGCAACAATCCATCTGGGGCCAACGTCCTGACTTTC	CASSNNPSGANVLTF
TRBD1	TRBV7-2	TRBJ1-6	NA	TGTGCCAGCAGCCTTACAGGGGGTTCCTATAATTCACCCCTCCACTTT	CASSLTGGSYNSPLHF